This passage covers 9 T cell receptor beta chains from one sample sequenced in a study of blood T cell repertoires in COVID-19. Method: immunoSEQ multiplex PCR; TCRdb's copy keeps in-frame clones and lacks some. This sample carries 200,000 to 300,000 clones, under 90% of them seen once, and the ten largest clones take 4.2%. The sample comprised peripheral blood. These receptors were taken from a man aged 60-69 years with acute or convalescent COVID-19.

The chain links TRBV28 to TRBJ1-1; D perhaps matches TRBD1 (5 bases). Per germline, CDR1 MDHEN and CDR2 SYDVKM. The CDR3 has 14 residues. V was pared by 5 bases and J by 1 base, with 11 bases between. The CDR3 reads CASSQPRENTEAFF. CDR3 bases: TGTGCCAGCAGTCAGCCCAGGGAGAACACTGAAGCTTTCTTT.

This sequence joins TRBV6-2 or TRBV6-3 and TRBJ2-2, with TRBD2 matching 9 bases. This CDR3 comprises 18 residues. J gave up 0 bases and V 2 bases, and 7 bases lay outside the gene matches. The germline gives CDR1 MNHEY, CDR2 SVGEGT. The DNA of the CDR3 is TGTGCCAGCAGTTACCCGACTAGCGGCCCTACGAACACCGGGGAGCTGTTTTTT. Amino acids: CASSYPTSGPTNTGELFF.

This chain uses TRBV4-3 with TRBJ1-4; 11 bases are shared with TRBD1. The CDR3 covers 16 residues. With V trimmed by 0 bases and J by 7 bases, 4 bases remained unmatched. CDR1 LGHNA and CDR2 YSLEER come from the germline V gene. The CDR3 spells CASSQEGTGGSEKLFF. The CDR3 coding sequence is TGCGCCAGCAGCCAAGAGGGGACAGGGGGGAGTGAAAAACTGTTTTTT.

The chain is built from TRBV9 and TRBJ2-2, with D maybe TRBD1 (5 bases). Germline V gives CDR1 SGDLS, CDR2 YYNGEE. The length of the CDR3 is 12 residues. The V gene lost 7 bases and the J gene lost 3 bases, with 7 bases spanning the gap. The CDR3 loop reads CASQGDTGELFF. The CDR3 DNA reads TGTGCCAGCCAGGGCGACACCGGGGAGCTGTTTTTT.

The chain recombines TRBV3-1 (or the pseudogene TRBV3-2) with TRBJ2-3, with 7 bases that match TRBD1. The germline V gene encodes CDR1 LGHDT and CDR2 YNNKEL (reference sequence). The CDR3 contains 15 residues. Germline trimming cut 2 bases from V and 8 bases from J; bases unmatched to any gene: 10. CDR3 sequence: CASSQPRDSGLTQYF. In DNA form, the CDR3 reads TGTGCCAGCAGCCAACCCCGGGACAGCGGACTTACGCAGTATTTT.

The chain couples TRBV29-1 to TRBJ2-1; D is perhaps TRBD1 (5 bases). CDR1 and CDR2 from the germline V gene are SQVTM and ANQGSEA. V lost 3 bases and J lost 4, with 19 bases in between. The CDR3 is 16 residues long. CDR3 residues: CSVEQGYAEFYNEQFF. The CDR3 nucleotides are TGCAGCGTTGAGCAGGGTTACGCAGAGTTTTACAATGAGCAGTTCTTC.

The chain uses TRBV3-1 (or the pseudogene TRBV3-2) and TRBJ2-7, with 11 nucleotides matching TRBD2. Germline V gives CDR1 LGHDT, CDR2 YNNKEL (reference sequence). The CDR3 extends over 17 amino acids. With V trimmed by 4 bases and J by 3 bases, 11 bases remained unmatched. This CDR3 reads CASSLTPTSGGFYEQYF. CDR3 nucleotides: TGTGCCAGCAGCCTAACCCCAACTAGCGGGGGTTTCTACGAGCAGTACTTC.

The chain recombines TRBV9 with TRBJ1-3; D not resolved. This CDR3 contains 16 residues. From germline, CDR1 is SGDLS and CDR2 YYNGEE. V shed 0 bases and J shed 4 bases, with 14 bases lying between them. The CDR3 nucleotides are TGTGCCAGCAGCGTAGTGTTCGGGGTCGCCGGAAACACCATATATTTT. This translates into CASSVVFGVAGNTIYF.

The gene calls are TRBV2 and TRBJ2-3, with TRBD1 identical over 8 bases. The CDR3 has 14 amino acids. V trimming: 4 bases; J trimming: 5 bases; junction bases outside the gene matches: 5. From germline, CDR1 is SNHLY and CDR2 FYNNEI. CDR3 loop: CASSVTGAEDTQYF. The CDR3 DNA follows: TGTGCCAGCAGTGTGACAGGGGCAGAAGATACGCAGTATTTT.